This TCR beta chain was found in a study of blood T cell repertoires in COVID-19 (dated by TCRdb to 2019 to 2021). About the study as a whole: Collaborator samples came from the United States, Italy and Spain and covered acute and convalescent phases of COVID-19. Samples were obtained from the ongoing ImmuneRACE study (first 160 participants) and from about 1,300 subjects provided by 6 global collaborators. The dataset comprised deeply sampled blood TCRbeta repertoires from subjects exposed to, actively infected with, or recovered from COVID-19. HLA class I and class II types, where available, came from metadata supplied by the sample provider rather than from assay-based typing. The repertoires were made available in a free public database intended to serve as a resource for research on the immune response to SARS-CoV-2. The prospective study material was composed of cDNA or gDNA derived from T cells, B-cell-depleted T cells, or PBMCs. Nearly every sample came with metadata listing a de-identified subject ID, COVID-19 status, age in years and sex. The research as a whole found: How much clinical and demographic metadata was included differed by source and by participant, and the metadata was provided uncurated.

One collaborating source in Seattle enrolled patients while the patients were actively infected and followed the patients over time throughout the course of disease. Whole blood was collected in K2EDTA tubes by collaborating institutions according to the institutions' own protocols. For TCRbeta analysis, collaborators shipped samples in one of three forms: frozen whole blood, isolated PBMCs, or DNA extracted from either of those sample types. V was cut back by 2 bases and J by 6 bases, leaving a gap of 14 bases between them. Including cysteine and phenylalanine, the CDR3 has 14 amino acids. The read is trimmed to its CDR3 DNA, 42 bases read in frame from base 1. The germline V gene (reference sequence) yields LGHDT for CDR1 and YNNKEL for CDR2. A word on this clone: Its antigen is currently not known. No clone much larger than this one lies a single base away; base qualities are absent.

TCRbeta CDR3 regions were amplified from genomic DNA using the immunoSEQ Assay, a bias-controlled multiplex PCR. Under the source paper's analysis protocol: Nucleated cell counts per sample were estimated from amplification of reference gene primers within the assay. To quantify the absolute abundance of each unique TCRbeta CDR3 rearrangement, sequence reads were collapsed and filtered. For each sample, productive Simpson clonality was calculated by taking the square root of Simpson's diversity index across productive rearrangements. TCRdb carries this immuneACCESS record with in-frame sequences only. Its versions omit some clonotypes, under half of them owing to an unresolved V gene in the studies checked, with the rest unexplained. Clone size and V and J calls were adopted from that table, with D and trimming inferred from the DNA. The sample yields approximately 250,000 clones; about 82% were counted once. The ten largest clonotypes hold 5.5% to 6.5% of the sample.

This TCR derives from a woman at least 80 years old with COVID-19, enrolled during active disease. The chain couples TRBV3-1 (or the pseudogene TRBV3-2) to TRBJ2-7; D gene: possibly TRBD2, on 6 matching bases. The sequenced sample was peripheral blood. CDR3 loop: CASSQPGPGGEQYF. The DNA reads TGTGCCAGCAGCCAACCGGGCCCCGGGGGCGAGCAGTACTTC.